A selection of T cell receptor beta chains follows, all from one sample in a study of CD8+CD57+ T cells in acquired aplastic anemia. MiXCR, run by TCRdb on the reads, gives a single entry per CDR3 protein. Among tens of thousands of distinct CDR3 sequences listed, approximately 46% were seen once. Sequencing used sorted CD4+, CD8+, or CD8+CD57+ T cells (not recorded which) from PBMCs. Source of these receptors: a human donor in good health, serving as a control. Both conserved end residues are part of each CDR3. D genes are given only for firm matches. Part of the rows lack a size; the others show once, few, many or a class for expanded clones.

d_call	j_call	v_call	clone_size	cdr3_aa	cdr3_nt
NA	TRBJ2-3	TRBV25-1	NA	CASRQTKILWDSTDTQYF	TGTGCCAGCAGGCAGACAAAGATACTTTGGGATAGCACAGATACGCAGTATTTT
NA	TRBJ1-2	TRBV19	NA	CAGGENYGYTF	TGTGCCGGGGGCGAGAACTATGGCTACACCTTC
TRBD2	TRBJ2-1	TRBV6-1	NA	CVSSPSELAGAPDEQFF	TGTGTCAGCAGTCCCTCAGAGCTAGCGGGAGCTCCCGATGAGCAGTTCTTC
NA	TRBJ1-3	TRBV20-1	few	CSARDGSPRPDSGNTIYF	TGCAGTGCTAGAGATGGCAGCCCCCGGCCCGACTCTGGAAACACCATATATTTT
TRBD1	TRBJ2-7	TRBV24-1	NA	CATSDLKGDRGYEQYF	TGTGCCACCAGTGATTTGAAGGGGGACAGGGGCTACGAGCAGTACTTC
NA	TRBJ2-7	TRBV20-1	NA	CSARAQGMAYEQYF	TGCAGTGCTAGGGCACAGGGTATGGCCTACGAGCAGTACTTC
TRBD2	TRBJ2-3	TRBV7-6	many	CASSLSAGGTTDTQYF	TGTGCCAGCAGCTTAAGTGCGGGAGGAACCACAGATACGCAGTATTTT
NA	TRBJ1-1	TRBV5-1	many	CASSLYGIRGLHGSEAFF	TGCGCCAGCAGCTTGTACGGCATCAGGGGTCTTCATGGCTCTGAAGCTTTCTTT
TRBD1	TRBJ2-7	TRBV12-3/TRBV12-4	many	CASSHGTGGIHEQYF	TGTGCCAGCAGTCATGGGACAGGGGGTATCCACGAGCAGTACTTC
NA	TRBJ1-2	TRBV10-3	once	CAISEGRQAAQGYTF	TGTGCCATCAGTGAGGGGCGACAGGCCGCACAGGGCTACACCTTC
NA	TRBJ2-7	TRBV12-3/TRBV12-4	many	CASSFYTYEQYF	TGTGCCAGCAGTTTCTACACCTACGAGCAGTACTTC
NA	TRBJ1-1	TRBV2	many	CASTRSQANTEAFF	TGTGCCAGCACCCGTAGTCAGGCGAACACTGAAGCTTTCTTT
TRBD1	TRBJ2-5	TRBV12-3/TRBV12-4	few	CASSLGQGAQETQYF	TGTGCCAGCAGCCTCGGACAGGGGGCTCAAGAGACCCAGTACTTC
TRBD2	TRBJ2-3	TRBV25-1	many	CASSWTRRDTQYF	TGTGCCAGCAGCTGGACTAGGCGGGATACGCAGTATTTT
TRBD1	TRBJ2-3	TRBV6-1	NA	CASSEGTGGADTQYF	TGTGCCAGCAGTGAAGGGACAGGGGGCGCAGATACGCAGTATTTT
NA	TRBJ2-1	TRBV10-3	NA	CAISESTLGQYNEQFF	TGTGCCATCAGTGAGTCGACCCTAGGACAGTACAATGAGCAGTTCTTC
TRBD1	TRBJ1-2	TRBV24-1	few	CATSDLTSGGYGYTF	TGTGCCACCAGTGATCTAACTTCAGGGGGCTATGGCTACACCTTC
NA	TRBJ1-4	TRBV10-3	once	CAISESMALDKAF	TGTGCCATCAGTGAGTCGATGGCCCTAGACAAGGCCTTT
NA	TRBJ2-7	TRBV4-1	NA	CASSQGRQGTYEQYF	TGCGCCAGCAGCCAGGGCCGTCAGGGAACCTACGAGCAGTACTTC
NA	TRBJ2-1	TRBV12-3/TRBV12-4	many	CASSLGSSGRNEQFF	TGTGCCAGCAGTTTAGGGTCCAGCGGAAGGAATGAGCAGTTCTTC
NA	TRBJ2-6	TRBV7-8	NA	CASSPDRGGVRSGANVLTF	TGTGCCAGCAGCCCAGACCGTGGGGGCGTCCGCTCTGGGGCCAACGTCCTGACTTTC
NA	TRBJ1-2	TRBV20-1	once	CSARVSSGSYGYTF	TGCAGTGCTAGAGTATCCAGCGGGAGCTATGGCTACACCTTC
TRBD2	TRBJ2-1	TRBV7-8	many	CASSSGLADYNEQFF	TGTGCCAGCAGCTCCGGACTAGCGGATTACAATGAGCAGTTCTTC
TRBD2	TRBJ2-1	TRBV7-8	NA	CGSTGTRHGEQFF	TGTGGCAGCACGGGGACTAGGCACGGGGAGCAGTTCTTC
TRBD1	TRBJ1-1	TRBV29-1	NA	CSVVQGTVTEAFF	TGCAGCGTTGTACAGGGGACTGTCACTGAAGCTTTCTTT
TRBD1	TRBJ1-5	TRBV5-1	NA	CASSSGQGLQPQHF	TGCGCCAGCAGCTCTGGACAGGGGCTTCAGCCCCAGCATTTT
NA	TRBJ1-3	TRBV29-1	NA	CSVAGSGNTIYF	TGCAGCGTTGCCGGGTCTGGAAACACCATATATTTT
TRBD2	TRBJ2-3	TRBV9	many	CASSVAAGSTDTQYF	TGTGCCAGCAGCGTGGCAGCGGGGAGCACAGATACGCAGTATTTT
TRBD2	TRBJ2-5	TRBV9	many	CASSVELAGAHGAQYF	TGTGCCAGCAGCGTAGAACTAGCGGGGGCGCACGGGGCCCAGTACTTC
NA	TRBJ1-2	TRBV24-1	NA	CAIENGFNYGYTF	TGTGCCATCGAAAACGGGTTCAACTATGGCTACACCTTC
TRBD1	TRBJ1-1	TRBV2	NA	CASKEGAVTEAFF	TGTGCCAGCAAGGAGGGGGCGGTGACCGAAGCTTTCTTT
NA	TRBJ1-2	TRBV20-1	many	CSALNGVRNRADGGYTF	TGCAGTGCTCTAAATGGCGTTAGGAACCGTGCCGATGGGGGCTACACCTTC
NA	TRBJ1-6	TRBV10-1	many	CASSESGTGGSPLHF	TGCGCCAGCAGTGAGTCCGGGACCGGAGGGTCACCCCTCCACTTT
NA	TRBJ1-2	TRBV19	NA	CASSLDSSNYGYTF	TGTGCCAGTAGTCTCGACAGCTCTAACTATGGCTACACCTTC
TRBD1	TRBJ2-5	TRBV25-1	once	CASSPHTGDAQYF	TGTGCCAGCAGTCCCCACACAGGGGATGCCCAGTACTTC
TRBD1	TRBJ2-3	TRBV5-1	NA	CASSLGGQPTDTQYF	TGCGCCAGCAGCTTGGGGGGACAGCCCACAGATACGCAGTATTTT
TRBD2	TRBJ2-1	TRBV2	many	CASSSKRGGPDNEQFF	TGTGCCAGCAGTTCGAAGCGGGGGGGCCCCGACAATGAGCAGTTCTTC
NA	TRBJ1-2	TRBV2	NA	CASSRQSSNYGYTF	TGTGCCAGCAGCAGACAGTCCTCTAACTATGGCTACACCTTC
NA	TRBJ1-4	TRBV11-1	many	CASRGEVTTNEKLFF	TGTGCCAGCAGAGGAGAGGTCACAACTAATGAAAAACTGTTTTTT
NA	TRBJ1-1	TRBV7-9	many	CASSSPWDTEAFF	TGTGCCAGCAGCTCCCCGTGGGACACTGAAGCTTTCTTT
NA	TRBJ2-2	TRBV11-2	few	CASSLEEVNYTGELFF	TGTGCCAGCAGCTTAGAAGAGGTCAACTACACCGGGGAGCTGTTTTTT